The clone carrying this T cell receptor beta chain appeared a few times. Antigen specificity is unknown. The second PCR ran roughly 6 to 12 cycles with a sample-barcoded 5' primer and J-beta primers. TCRdb itself ran the 5' RACE reads through MiXCR, one entry per CDR3 protein. The sample lists some 900,000 distinct CDR3 sequences, approximately 49% occurring once. The data stem from a study of blood T cells in healthy people across ages. Notes on the study in general: Among long-lived donors, naive CD4+ cells were more numerous and diversity higher than in aged donors.

The source is a man aged 25-40 years in good health. The material sequenced was blood.

The CDR3 loop is CASSFGGKDEKLFF. The CDR3 DNA is TGTGCCAGCAGTTTCGGGGGAAAAGATGAAAAACTGTTTTTT. V and J are TRBV6-2 or TRBV6-3 and TRBJ1-4; a possible D gene is TRBD1 (5 bases). The CDR3 consists of 14 residues. V shed 4 bases and J shed 6 bases, with 12 bases lying between them. Germline V lookup: CDR1 MNHEY, CDR2 SVGEGT.